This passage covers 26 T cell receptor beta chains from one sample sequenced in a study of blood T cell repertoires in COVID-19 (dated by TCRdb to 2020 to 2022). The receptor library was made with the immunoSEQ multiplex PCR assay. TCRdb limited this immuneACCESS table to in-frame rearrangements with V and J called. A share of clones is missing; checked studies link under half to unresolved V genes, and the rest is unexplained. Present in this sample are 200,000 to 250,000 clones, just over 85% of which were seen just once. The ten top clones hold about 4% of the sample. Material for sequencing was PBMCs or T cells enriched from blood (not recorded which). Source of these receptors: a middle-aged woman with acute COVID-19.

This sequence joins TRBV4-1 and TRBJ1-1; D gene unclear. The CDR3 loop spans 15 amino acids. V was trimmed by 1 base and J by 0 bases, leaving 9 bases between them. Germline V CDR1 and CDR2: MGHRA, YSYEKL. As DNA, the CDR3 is TGCGCCAGCAGCCAAGGCGGCAGAATGAACACTGAAGCTTTCTTT. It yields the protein CASSQGGRMNTEAFF.

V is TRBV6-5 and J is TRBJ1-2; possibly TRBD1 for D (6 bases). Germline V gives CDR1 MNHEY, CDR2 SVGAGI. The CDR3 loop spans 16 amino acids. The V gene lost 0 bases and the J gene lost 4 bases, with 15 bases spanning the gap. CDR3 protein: CASSYSRAGDVYGYTF. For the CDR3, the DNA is TGTGCCAGCAGTTACTCGAGGGCAGGGGATGTCTATGGCTACACCTTC.

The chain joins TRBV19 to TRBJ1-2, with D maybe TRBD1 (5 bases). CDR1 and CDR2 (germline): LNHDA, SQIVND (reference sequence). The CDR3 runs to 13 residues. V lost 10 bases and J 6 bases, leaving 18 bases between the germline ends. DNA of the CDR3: TGTGCCACCACCCTTCGGGGGGGAAATGGCTACACCTTC. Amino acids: CATTLRGGNGYTF. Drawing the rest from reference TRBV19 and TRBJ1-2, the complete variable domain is DGGITQSPKYLFRKEGQNVTLSCEQNLNHDAMYWYRQDPGQGLRLIYYSQIVNDFQKGDIAEGYSVSREKKESFPLTVTSAQKNPTAFYLCATTLRGGNGYTFGSGTRLTVV.

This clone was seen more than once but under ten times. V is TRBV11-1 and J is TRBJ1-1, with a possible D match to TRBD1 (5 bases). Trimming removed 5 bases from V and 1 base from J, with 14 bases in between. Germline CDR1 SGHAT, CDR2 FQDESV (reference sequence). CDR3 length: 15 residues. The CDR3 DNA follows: TGTGCCAGCAGCCAAGGGGATTTCAGGAACACTGAAGCTTTCTTT. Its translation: CASSQGDFRNTEAFF. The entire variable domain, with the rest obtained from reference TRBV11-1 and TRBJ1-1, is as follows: EAEVAQSPRYKITEKSQAVAFWCDPISGHATLYWYRQILGQGPELLVQFQDESVVDDSQLPKDRFSAERLKGVDSTLKIQPAELGDSAMYLCASSQGDFRNTEAFFGQGTRLTVV.

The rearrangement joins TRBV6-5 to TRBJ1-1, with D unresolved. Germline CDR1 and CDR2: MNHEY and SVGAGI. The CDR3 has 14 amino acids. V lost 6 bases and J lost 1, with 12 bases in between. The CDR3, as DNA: TGTGCCAGCAGCCGCCCCGGTTCGAACACTGAAGCTTTCTTT. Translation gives CASSRPGSNTEAFF.

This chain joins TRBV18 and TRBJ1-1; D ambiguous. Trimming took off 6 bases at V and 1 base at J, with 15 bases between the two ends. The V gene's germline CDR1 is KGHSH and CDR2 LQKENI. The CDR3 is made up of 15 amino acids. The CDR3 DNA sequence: TGTGCCAGCTCCCCGCCTCCAGGTTGGAACACTGAAGCTTTCTTT. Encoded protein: CASSPPPGWNTEAFF.

The CDR3: CASSQTGERHGYTF. DNA for the CDR3: TGTGCCAGCAGCCAGACAGGGGAAAGACATGGCTACACCTTC. The chain recombines TRBV5-6 with TRBJ1-2; TRBD1 aligns across 8 bases. This CDR3 region has 14 residues. V lost 4 bases, J lost 6 bases, and 8 bases stayed unmatched. Germline V CDR1 and CDR2: SGHDT, YYEEEE.

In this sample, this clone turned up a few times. The CDR3 here is CASSPQGLNQPQHF. The CDR3 DNA reads TGTGCCAGCAGTCCTCAGGGACTAAATCAGCCCCAGCATTTT. The chain uses TRBV2 and TRBJ1-5; D possibly corresponds to TRBD1 (5 bases). Germline CDR1 SNHLY, CDR2 FYNNEI. The CDR3 is 14 residues long. The germline V and J ends were trimmed by 5 bases and 4 bases, with 12 bases remaining between them.

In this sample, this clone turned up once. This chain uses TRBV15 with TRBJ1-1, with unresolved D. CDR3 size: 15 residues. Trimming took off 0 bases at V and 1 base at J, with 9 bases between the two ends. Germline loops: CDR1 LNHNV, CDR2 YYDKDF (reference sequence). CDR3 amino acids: CATSRDGLPNTEAFF. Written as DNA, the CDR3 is TGTGCCACCAGCAGAGATGGCCTGCCGAACACTGAAGCTTTCTTT.

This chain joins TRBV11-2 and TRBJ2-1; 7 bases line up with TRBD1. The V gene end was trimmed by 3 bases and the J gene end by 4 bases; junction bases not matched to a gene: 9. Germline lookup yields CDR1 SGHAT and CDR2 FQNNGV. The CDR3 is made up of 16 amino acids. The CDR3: CASSFRDRIPYNEQFF. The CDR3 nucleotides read TGTGCCAGCAGCTTTCGGGACAGAATACCTTACAATGAGCAGTTCTTC.

CDR3 amino acids: CASSLSGRGGEKLFF. CDR3 DNA sequence: TGTGCCAGCAGTTTATCCGGCAGGGGCGGTGAAAAACTGTTTTTT. The chain joins TRBV27 to TRBJ1-4, with D tentatively TRBD1 (6 bases). The CDR3 sequence is 15 residues long. Germline lookup yields CDR1 MNHEY and CDR2 SMNVEV (reference sequence). V lost 0 bases and J 7 bases, leaving 12 bases between the germline ends.

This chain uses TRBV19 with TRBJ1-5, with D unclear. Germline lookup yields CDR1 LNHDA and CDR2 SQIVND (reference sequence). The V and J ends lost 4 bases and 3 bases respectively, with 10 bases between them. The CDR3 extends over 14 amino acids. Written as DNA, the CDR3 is TGTGCCAGTAGTAAATACAGAGACAATCAGCCCCAGCATTTT. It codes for CASSKYRDNQPQHF.

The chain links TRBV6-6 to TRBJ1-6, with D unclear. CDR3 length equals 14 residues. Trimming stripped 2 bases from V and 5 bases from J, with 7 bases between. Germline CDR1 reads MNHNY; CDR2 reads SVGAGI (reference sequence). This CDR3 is CASSYVADNSPLHF. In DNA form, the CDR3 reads TGTGCCAGCAGTTACGTGGCAGATAATTCACCCCTCCACTTT.

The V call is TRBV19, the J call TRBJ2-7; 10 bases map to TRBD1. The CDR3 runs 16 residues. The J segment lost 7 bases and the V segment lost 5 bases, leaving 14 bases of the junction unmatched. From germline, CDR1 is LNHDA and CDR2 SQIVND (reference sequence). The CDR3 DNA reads TGTGCCAGTAGTTTGACAGGGGGCGCATTAGGGGTTGAGCAGTACTTC. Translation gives CASSLTGGALGVEQYF.

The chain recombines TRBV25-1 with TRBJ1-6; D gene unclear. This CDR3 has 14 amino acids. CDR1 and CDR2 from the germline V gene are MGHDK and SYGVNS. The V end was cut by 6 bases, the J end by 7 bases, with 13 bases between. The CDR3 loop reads CASSGIGGNSPLHF. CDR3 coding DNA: TGTGCCAGCAGCGGTATCGGCGGAAATTCACCCCTCCACTTT.

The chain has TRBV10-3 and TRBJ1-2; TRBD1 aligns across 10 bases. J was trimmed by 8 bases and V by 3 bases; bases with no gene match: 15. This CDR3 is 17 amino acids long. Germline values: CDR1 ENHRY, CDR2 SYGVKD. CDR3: CAISDPDRGPIRGGYTF. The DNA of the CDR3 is TGTGCCATCAGTGACCCCGACAGGGGGCCAATACGAGGAGGCTACACCTTC.

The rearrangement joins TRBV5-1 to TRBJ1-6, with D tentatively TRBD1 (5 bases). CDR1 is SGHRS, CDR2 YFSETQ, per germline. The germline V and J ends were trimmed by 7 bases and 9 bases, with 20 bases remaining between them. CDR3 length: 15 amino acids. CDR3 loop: CASRAMAGDGSPLHF. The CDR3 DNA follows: TGCGCCAGCCGTGCTATGGCGGGGGACGGTTCACCCCTCCACTTT.

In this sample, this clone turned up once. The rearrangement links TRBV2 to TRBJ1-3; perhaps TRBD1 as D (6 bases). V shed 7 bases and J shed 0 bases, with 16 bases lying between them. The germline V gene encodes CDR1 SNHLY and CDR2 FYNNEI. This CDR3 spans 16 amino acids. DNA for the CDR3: TGTGCCAGCATGGAAAACTGGGGGCCCTCTGGAAACACCATATATTTT. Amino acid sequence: CASMENWGPSGNTIYF.

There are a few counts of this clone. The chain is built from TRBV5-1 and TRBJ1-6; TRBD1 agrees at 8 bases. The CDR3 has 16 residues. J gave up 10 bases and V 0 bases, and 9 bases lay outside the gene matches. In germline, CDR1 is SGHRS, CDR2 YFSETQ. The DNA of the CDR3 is TGCGCCAGCAGCTTGGGAGGACAGGGAAGGGGATCACCCCTCCACTTT. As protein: CASSLGGQGRGSPLHF.

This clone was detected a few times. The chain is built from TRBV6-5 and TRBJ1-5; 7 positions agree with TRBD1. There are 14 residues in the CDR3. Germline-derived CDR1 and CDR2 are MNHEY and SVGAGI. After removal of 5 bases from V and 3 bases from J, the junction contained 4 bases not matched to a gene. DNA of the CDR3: TGTGCCAGCAGTCGACAGGGTGACAATCAGCCCCAGCATTTT. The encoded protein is CASSRQGDNQPQHF.

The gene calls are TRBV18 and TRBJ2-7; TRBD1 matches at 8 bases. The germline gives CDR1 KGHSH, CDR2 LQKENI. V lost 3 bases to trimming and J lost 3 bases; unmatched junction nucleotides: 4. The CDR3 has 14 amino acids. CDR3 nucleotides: TGTGCCAGCTCACCGGGACAGGTTTTCTACGAGCAGTACTTC. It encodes CASSPGQVFYEQYF.

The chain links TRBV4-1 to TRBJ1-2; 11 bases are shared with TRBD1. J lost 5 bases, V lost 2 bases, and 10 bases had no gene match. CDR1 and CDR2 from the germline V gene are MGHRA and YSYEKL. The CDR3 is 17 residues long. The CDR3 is CASSQLEGGTGGYGYTF. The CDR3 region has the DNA TGCGCCAGCAGCCAACTTGAGGGCGGGACAGGGGGTTATGGCTACACCTTC.

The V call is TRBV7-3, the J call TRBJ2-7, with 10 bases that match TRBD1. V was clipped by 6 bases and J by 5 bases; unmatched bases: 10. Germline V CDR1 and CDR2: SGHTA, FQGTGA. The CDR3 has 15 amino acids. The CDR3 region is CASRPTGTGVDEQYF. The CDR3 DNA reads TGTGCCAGCAGACCCACCGGGACAGGGGTCGACGAGCAGTACTTC.

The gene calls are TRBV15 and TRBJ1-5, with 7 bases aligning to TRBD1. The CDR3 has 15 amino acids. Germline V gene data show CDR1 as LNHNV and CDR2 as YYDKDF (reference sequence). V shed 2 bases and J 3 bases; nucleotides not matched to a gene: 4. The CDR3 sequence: CATSRIQGTNQPQHF. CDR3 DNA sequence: TGTGCCACCAGCAGAATACAGGGGACCAATCAGCCCCAGCATTTT.

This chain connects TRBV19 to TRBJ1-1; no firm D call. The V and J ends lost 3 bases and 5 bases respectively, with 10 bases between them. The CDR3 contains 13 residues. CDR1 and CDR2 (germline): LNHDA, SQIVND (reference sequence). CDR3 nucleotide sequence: TGTGCCAGTAGTATGAGGAGGAGGACTGAAGCTTTCTTT. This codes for CASSMRRRTEAFF.

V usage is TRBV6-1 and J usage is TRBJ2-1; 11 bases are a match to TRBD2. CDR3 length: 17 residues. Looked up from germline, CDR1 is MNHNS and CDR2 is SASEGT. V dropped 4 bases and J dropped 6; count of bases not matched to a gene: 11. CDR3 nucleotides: TGTGCCAGCAGTGGCGAGATAGCGGGGGGGCCCGGCAATGAGCAGTTCTTC. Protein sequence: CASSGEIAGGPGNEQFF.